Below are 18 T cell receptor beta chains sequenced from a single sample in a study of T cell changes during pregnancy in multiple sclerosis. This table comes from immunoSEQ multiplex PCR, and its TCRdb copy is limited to in-frame clones, with some not included. The data show about 89,000 clones, nearly 95% seen once. The material sequenced was peripheral blood, taken after pregnancy. The receptors derive from a female donor in good health, enrolled as a control in a pregnancy study.

The chain joins TRBV7-9 to TRBJ2-7; D is unclear. Germline-derived CDR1 and CDR2 are SEHNR and FQNEAQ (reference sequence). The CDR3 runs 14 residues. The V end was cut by 4 bases, the J end by 3 bases, with 13 bases between. CDR3 region: CASSSPGSRYEQYF. In nucleotides, the CDR3 is TGTGCCAGCAGCTCCCCAGGATCCCGCTACGAGCAGTACTTC.

The chain has TRBV6-1 and TRBJ2-7, with D perhaps matching TRBD1 (6 bases). The CDR3 is 13 residues long. V shed 3 bases and J shed 3 bases, with 9 bases lying between them. Germline values: CDR1 MNHNS, CDR2 SASEGT. The CDR3 coding sequence is TGTGCCAGCAGTGAGAGGGGGAGCTACGAGCAGTACTTC. Translating gives CASSERGSYEQYF.

The V and J genes are TRBV7-2 and TRBJ2-7, with 10 bases aligning to TRBD2. The CDR3 extends over 16 amino acids. The junction had 8 bases not matched to a gene; V was cut back by 1 base and J by 5 bases. The germline V gene has CDR1 SGHTA and CDR2 FQGNSA. The CDR3 loop is CASSLGTSGLPNEQYF. CDR3 in DNA: TGTGCCAGCAGCTTAGGGACTAGCGGACTTCCTAACGAGCAGTACTTC.

The gene calls are TRBV7-9 and TRBJ2-3; TRBD2 is a possible D gene (5 bases). V dropped 1 base and J dropped 0 bases, with 8 bases sitting between them. CDR3 size: 15 residues. Per the germline V gene, CDR1 is SEHNR and CDR2 is FQNEAQ (reference sequence). CDR3 sequence reads: CASSLVATSTDTQYF. For the CDR3, the DNA is TGTGCCAGCAGCTTAGTAGCGACTAGCACAGATACGCAGTATTTT.

The V call is TRBV15, the J call TRBJ1-3; D not certain. The V gene lost 1 base and the J gene lost 0 bases, with 7 bases spanning the gap. Looked up from germline, CDR1 is LNHNV and CDR2 is YYDKDF (reference sequence). The CDR3 totals 15 residues. The CDR3 DNA is TGTGCCACCAGCAGAGTACCAGTCTCTGGAAACACCATATATTTT. Its translation: CATSRVPVSGNTIYF.

The V call is TRBV10-3, the J call TRBJ2-1; 7 bases agree with TRBD2. Germline CDR1 and CDR2: ENHRY and SYGVKD. V lost 10 bases and J lost 5; bases outside the gene matches: 5. The CDR3 runs 12 residues. CDR3 sequence (DNA): TGTGCCACCGGGAGGATTGACAATGAGCAGTTCTTC. Amino acids: CATGRIDNEQFF.

The chain carries TRBV5-1 and TRBJ2-7; 8 nucleotides align to TRBD2. The CDR3 loop spans 15 amino acids. Germline V gene data show CDR1 as SGHRS and CDR2 as YFSETQ. Trimming took 4 bases from V and 4 from J; bases not matched to a gene: 10. The CDR3 loop reads CASSTSGTRSYEQYF. DNA for the CDR3: TGCGCCAGCAGCACCTCCGGGACTAGGAGTTACGAGCAGTACTTC.

The chain couples TRBV7-2 to TRBJ1-3; D not resolved. Trimming left V 5 bases short and J 0 bases short, with 11 bases between. The CDR3 has 15 residues. CDR1 SGHTA and CDR2 FQGNSA come from the germline V gene. The CDR3 is CASSPKHSSGNTIYF. CDR3 sequence (DNA): TGTGCCAGCAGCCCCAAACACAGCTCTGGAAACACCATATATTTT.

This chain connects TRBV28 to TRBJ1-2; D gene uncertain. CDR3 length: 11 amino acids. In germline, CDR1 is MDHEN, CDR2 SYDVKM. DNA for the CDR3: TGTGGCACTTTATATAACTATGGCTACACCTTC. Its protein product is CGTLYNYGYTF.

CDR3 sequence reads: CASSLAGGDQPQHF. The CDR3 nucleotides read TGTGCCAGCAGCTTAGCAGGGGGCGATCAGCCCCAGCATTTT. V usage is TRBV7-9 and J usage is TRBJ1-5, with 7 bases fitting TRBD1. This CDR3 has 14 residues. V shed 0 bases, J shed 5 bases, and the junction held 1 base outside the gene matches. Germline loops: CDR1 SEHNR, CDR2 FQNEAQ (reference sequence).

The V call is TRBV18, the J call TRBJ2-7; D perhaps matches TRBD2 (6 bases). V was shortened by 6 bases and J by 2 bases, with 14 bases between the two germline ends. CDR3 size: 14 residues. Per germline, CDR1 KGHSH and CDR2 LQKENI. CDR3 sequence reads: CASSSFGEAYEQYF. The CDR3, as DNA: TGTGCCAGCTCGTCGTTCGGGGAGGCCTACGAGCAGTACTTC.

The rearrangement uses TRBV25-1 and TRBJ1-5; D is unresolved. Germline V gives CDR1 MGHDK, CDR2 SYGVNS. V lost 4 bases and J 1 base, leaving 8 bases between the germline ends. The CDR3 is 14 residues long. This CDR3 reads CASSGFYSNQPQHF. In DNA, the CDR3 is TGTGCCAGCAGTGGCTTCTACAGCAATCAGCCCCAGCATTTT.

The genes are TRBV7-9 and TRBJ2-1; 8 bases match TRBD2. V lost 5 bases and J lost 6; bases outside the gene matches: 9. CDR1 is SEHNR, CDR2 FQNEAQ, per germline (reference sequence). This CDR3 has 15 amino acids. CDR3 amino acids: CASSRGLVWGNEQFF. CDR3 sequence (DNA): TGTGCCAGCAGCCGGGGACTAGTGTGGGGCAATGAGCAGTTCTTC.

The V gene is TRBV6-1, the J gene TRBJ2-5, with a possible D match to TRBD1 (5 bases). The CDR3 spans 11 residues. Germline CDR1 MNHNS, CDR2 SASEGT. Deletions cut 7 bases from V and 4 bases from J, with 7 bases between. CDR3 bases: TGTGCCAGCATTCAGGGAGAGACCCAGTACTTC. It encodes CASIQGETQYF.

This rearrangement joins TRBV7-2 to TRBJ2-2; 7 bases are a match to TRBD1. Germline CDR1 SGHTA, CDR2 FQGNSA. The junction had 8 bases not matched to a gene; V was cut back by 5 bases and J by 2 bases. This CDR3 has 16 residues. CDR3 in DNA: TGTGCCAGCAGCCCAAACGACAGGGATAACACCGGGGAGCTGTTTTTT. It codes for CASSPNDRDNTGELFF.

This clone appeared once. The V and J genes are TRBV10-3 and TRBJ2-7, with 7 bases aligning to TRBD2. V lost 5 bases, J lost 1 base, and 5 bases stayed unmatched. Germline-derived CDR1 and CDR2 are ENHRY and SYGVKD. This CDR3 is 14 amino acids long. The CDR3 nucleotides are TGTGCCATCAGTTATTCTAGCGGATCCTACGAGCAGTACTTC. This encodes CAISYSSGSYEQYF.

The chain recombines TRBV18 with TRBJ2-1, with 10 bases lining up with TRBD2. Germline V lookup: CDR1 KGHSH, CDR2 LQKENI. V lost 2 bases to trimming and J lost 9 bases; unmatched junction nucleotides: 4. The CDR3 has 14 residues. CDR3 in amino acids: CASSPTSGTVEQFF. CDR3 sequence (DNA): TGTGCCAGCTCACCAACTAGCGGGACTGTTGAGCAGTTCTTC.

The chain has TRBV29-1 and TRBJ2-3, with TRBD2 matching over 7 bases. This CDR3 has 19 amino acids. Looked up from germline, CDR1 is SQVTM and CDR2 is ANQGSEA. The J segment lost 2 bases and the V segment lost 7 bases, leaving 24 bases of the junction unmatched. CDR3 amino acids: CSATPLAGVRSANTDTQYF. Written as DNA, the CDR3 is TGCAGCGCCACTCCCCTCGCGGGAGTAAGAAGCGCGAACACAGATACGCAGTATTTT.